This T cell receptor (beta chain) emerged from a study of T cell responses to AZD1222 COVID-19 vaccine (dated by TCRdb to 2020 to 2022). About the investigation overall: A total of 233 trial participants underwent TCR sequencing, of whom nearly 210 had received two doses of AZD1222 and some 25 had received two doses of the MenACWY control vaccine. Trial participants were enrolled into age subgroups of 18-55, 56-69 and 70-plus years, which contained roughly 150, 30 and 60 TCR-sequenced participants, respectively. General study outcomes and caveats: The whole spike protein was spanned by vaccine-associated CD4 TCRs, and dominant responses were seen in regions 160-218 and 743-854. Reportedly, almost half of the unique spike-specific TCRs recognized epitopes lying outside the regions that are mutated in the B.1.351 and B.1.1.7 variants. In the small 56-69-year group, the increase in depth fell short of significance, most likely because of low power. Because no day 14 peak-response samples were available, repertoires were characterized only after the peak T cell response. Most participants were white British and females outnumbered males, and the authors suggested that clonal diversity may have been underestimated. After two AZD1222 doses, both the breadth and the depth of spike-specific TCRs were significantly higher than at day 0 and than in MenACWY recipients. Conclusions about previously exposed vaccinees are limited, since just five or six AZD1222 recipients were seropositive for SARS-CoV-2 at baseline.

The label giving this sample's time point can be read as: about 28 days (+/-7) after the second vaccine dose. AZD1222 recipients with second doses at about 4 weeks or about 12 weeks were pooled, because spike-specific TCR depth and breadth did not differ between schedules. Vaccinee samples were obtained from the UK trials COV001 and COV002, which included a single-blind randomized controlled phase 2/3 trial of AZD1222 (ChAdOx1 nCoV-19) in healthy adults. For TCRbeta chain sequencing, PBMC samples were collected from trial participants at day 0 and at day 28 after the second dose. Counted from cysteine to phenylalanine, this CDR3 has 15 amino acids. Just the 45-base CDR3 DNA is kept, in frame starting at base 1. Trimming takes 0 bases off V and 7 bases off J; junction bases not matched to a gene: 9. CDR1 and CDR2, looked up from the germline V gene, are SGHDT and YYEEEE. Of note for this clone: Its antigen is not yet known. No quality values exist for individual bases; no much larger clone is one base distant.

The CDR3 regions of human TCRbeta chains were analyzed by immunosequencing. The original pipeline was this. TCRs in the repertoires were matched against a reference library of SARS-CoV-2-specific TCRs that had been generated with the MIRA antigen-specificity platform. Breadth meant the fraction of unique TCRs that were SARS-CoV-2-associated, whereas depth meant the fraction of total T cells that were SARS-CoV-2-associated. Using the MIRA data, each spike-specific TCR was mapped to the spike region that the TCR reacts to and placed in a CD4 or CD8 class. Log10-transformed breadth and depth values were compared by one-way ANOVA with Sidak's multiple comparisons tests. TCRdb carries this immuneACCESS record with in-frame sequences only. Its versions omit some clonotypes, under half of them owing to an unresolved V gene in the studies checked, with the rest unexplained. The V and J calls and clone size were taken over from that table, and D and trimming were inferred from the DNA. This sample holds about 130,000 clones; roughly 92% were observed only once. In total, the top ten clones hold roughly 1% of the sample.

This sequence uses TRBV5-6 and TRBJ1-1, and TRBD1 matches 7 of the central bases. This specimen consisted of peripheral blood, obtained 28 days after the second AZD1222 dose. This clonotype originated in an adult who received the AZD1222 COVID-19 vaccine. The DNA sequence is TGTGCCAGCAGCTTGGGAGACAGGGCGGCAAGTGAAGCTTTCTTT. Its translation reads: CASSLGDRAASEAFF.